The 3 T cell receptor beta chains reported below all come from one sample, sequenced in a study of T-cell reconstitution after alpha-beta-depleted transplantation in children. Unique molecular identifiers were incorporated into the prepared TCRbeta library. TCRdb re-analysed the PCR reads in MiXCR, keeping a single row per CDR3 protein. The sample records hundreds of thousands of distinct CDR3 sequences, approximately 14% being singletons. Sequenced material: PBMCs, taken before TCRalphabeta/CD19-depleted stem cell transplant. The receptors originated from a girl aged 2-10 years with congenital amegakaryocytic thrombocytopenia, due to receive a stem cell transplant.

This clonotype was found a few times. This rearrangement joins TRBV21-1 to TRBJ2-1; the listed D gene, TRBD2, was not tested against the DNA. TRBV21-1 is labeled a pseudogene. This CDR3 region has 14 residues. The DNA of the CDR3 is TGTGCCAGCAGCAAACTAGCGGGAGACAATGAGCAGTTCTTC. It specifies CASSKLAGDNEQFF.

This clonotype was detected many times. The gene calls are TRBV28 and TRBJ2-7; D perhaps matches TRBD2 (5 bases). Per the germline V gene, CDR1 is MDHEN and CDR2 is SYDVKM. Trimming took off 8 bases at V and 3 bases at J, with 17 bases between the two ends. This CDR3 comprises 14 residues. As DNA, the CDR3 is TGTGCCAGCGCTTCCGGGGTTTTTATCTACGAGCAGTACTTC. Translation: CASASGVFIYEQYF.

For this clonotype: A much larger clonotype is one base distant, so this may be a read error. This chain joins TRBV10-3 and TRBJ2-1, with D perhaps being TRBD1 or TRBD2 (5 bases each). CDR3 length equals 14 residues. The germline CDR1 and CDR2 sequences are ENHRY and SYGVKD. As DNA, the CDR3 is TGTGCCATCGGGGCAGGGAGCTCCCACAATGAGCAGTTCTTC. The encoded protein is CAIGAGSSHNEQFF.